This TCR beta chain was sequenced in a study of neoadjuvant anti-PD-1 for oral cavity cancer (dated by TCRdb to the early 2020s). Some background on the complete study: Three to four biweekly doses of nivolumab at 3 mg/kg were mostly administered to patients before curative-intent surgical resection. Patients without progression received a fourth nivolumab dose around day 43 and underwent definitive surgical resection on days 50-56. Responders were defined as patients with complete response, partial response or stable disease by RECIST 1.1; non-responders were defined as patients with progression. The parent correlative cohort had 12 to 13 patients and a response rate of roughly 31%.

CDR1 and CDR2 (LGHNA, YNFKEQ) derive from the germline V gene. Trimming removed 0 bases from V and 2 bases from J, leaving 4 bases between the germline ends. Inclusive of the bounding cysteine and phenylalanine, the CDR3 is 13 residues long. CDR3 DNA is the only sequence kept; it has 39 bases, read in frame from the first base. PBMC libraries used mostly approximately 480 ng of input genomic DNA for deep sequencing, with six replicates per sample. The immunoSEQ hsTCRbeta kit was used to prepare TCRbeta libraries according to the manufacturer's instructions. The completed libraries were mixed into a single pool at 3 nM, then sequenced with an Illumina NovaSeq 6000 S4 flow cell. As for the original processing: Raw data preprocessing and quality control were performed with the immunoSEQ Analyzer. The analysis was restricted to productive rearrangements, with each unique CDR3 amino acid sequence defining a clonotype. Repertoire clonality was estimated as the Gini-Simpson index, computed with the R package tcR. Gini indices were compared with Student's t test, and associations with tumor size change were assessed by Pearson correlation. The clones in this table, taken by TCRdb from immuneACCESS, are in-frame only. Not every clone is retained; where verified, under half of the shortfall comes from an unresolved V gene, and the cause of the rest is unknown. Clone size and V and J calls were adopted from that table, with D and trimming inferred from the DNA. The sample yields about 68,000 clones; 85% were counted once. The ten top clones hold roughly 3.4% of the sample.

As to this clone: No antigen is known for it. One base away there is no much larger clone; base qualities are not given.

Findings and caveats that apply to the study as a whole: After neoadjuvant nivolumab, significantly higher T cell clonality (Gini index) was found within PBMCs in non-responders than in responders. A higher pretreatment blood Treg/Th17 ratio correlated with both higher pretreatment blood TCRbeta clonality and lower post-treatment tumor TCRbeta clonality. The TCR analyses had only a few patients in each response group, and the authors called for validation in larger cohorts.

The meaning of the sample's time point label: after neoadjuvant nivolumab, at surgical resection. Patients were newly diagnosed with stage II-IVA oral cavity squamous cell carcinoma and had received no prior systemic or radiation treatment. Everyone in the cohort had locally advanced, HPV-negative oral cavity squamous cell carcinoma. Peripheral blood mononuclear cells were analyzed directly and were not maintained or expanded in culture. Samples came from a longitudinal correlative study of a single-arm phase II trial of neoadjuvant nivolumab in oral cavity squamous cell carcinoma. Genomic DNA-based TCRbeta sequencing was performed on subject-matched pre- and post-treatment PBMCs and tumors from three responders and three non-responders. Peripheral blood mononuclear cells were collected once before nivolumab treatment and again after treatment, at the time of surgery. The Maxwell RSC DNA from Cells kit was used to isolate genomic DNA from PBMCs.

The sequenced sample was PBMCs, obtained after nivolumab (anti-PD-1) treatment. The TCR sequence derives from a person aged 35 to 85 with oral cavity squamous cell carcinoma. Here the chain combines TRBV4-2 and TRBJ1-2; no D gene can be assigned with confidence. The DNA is TGTGCCAGCAGCCAAGAGAACAACTATGGCTACACCTTC. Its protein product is CASSQENNYGYTF.